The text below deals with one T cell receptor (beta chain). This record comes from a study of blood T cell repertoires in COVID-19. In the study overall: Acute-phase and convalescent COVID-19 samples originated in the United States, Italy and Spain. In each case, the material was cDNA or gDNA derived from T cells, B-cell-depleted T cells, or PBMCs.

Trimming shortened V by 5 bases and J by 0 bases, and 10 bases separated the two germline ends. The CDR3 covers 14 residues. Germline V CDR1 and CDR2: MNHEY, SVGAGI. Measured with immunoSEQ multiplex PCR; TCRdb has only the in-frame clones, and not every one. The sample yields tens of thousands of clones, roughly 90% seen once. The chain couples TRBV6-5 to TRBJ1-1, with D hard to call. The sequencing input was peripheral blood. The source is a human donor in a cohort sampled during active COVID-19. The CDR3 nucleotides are TGTGCCAGCAGTCACCCTGAGATGAACACTGAAGCTTTCTTT. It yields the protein CASSHPEMNTEAFF.